Listed below are T cell receptor beta chains from one sample, sequenced in a study of blood T cells in healthy people across ages. From the 5' RACE reads, TCRdb called clonotypes with MiXCR, one entry per CDR3 protein. The profile shows about 680,000 distinct CDR3 sequences, 49% of them singletons. Sequencing was done on a sample of blood. These receptors originate from a woman between 55 and 75 years old in good health. CDR3s include the opening cysteine and the closing phenylalanine or tryptophan. Each record gives: CDR3 length, V gene, clone size, D gene, J gene, CDR3 protein, CDR3 DNA. D genes are given only for firm matches. Rows may omit the clone size; those that give it use once, few, many or a size class.

>14|TRBV5-5|.|.|TRBJ1-2
CASSLSSPNYGYTF
TGTGCCAGCAGCTTGAGTAGCCCCAACTATGGCTACACCTTC
>12|TRBV7-9|.|TRBD1|TRBJ1-2
CASSPTGQGCTF
TGTGCCAGCAGCCCGACAGGGCAGGGCTGCACCTTC
>14|TRBV7-2|.|.|TRBJ2-1
CASSLTQSSYEQFF
TGTGCCAGCAGCTTAACCCAGAGCTCCTACGAGCAGTTCTTC
>18|TRBV25-1|few|.|TRBJ2-7
CASSDSLKNLWGSSEQYF
TGTGCCAGCAGTGACTCCCTTAAAAATCTTTGGGGGTCGAGTGAGCAGTACTTC
>15|TRBV5-5|once|TRBD2|TRBJ2-1
CASSALAGITNEQFF
TGTGCCAGCAGCGCATTAGCGGGAATCACCAATGAGCAGTTCTTC
>15|TRBV14|.|TRBD2|TRBJ2-3
CASSQVSGRADTQYF
TGTGCCAGCAGCCAAGTCAGCGGGAGGGCAGATACGCAGTATTTT
>15|TRBV2|.|TRBD1|TRBJ2-7
CASTLRAGGIYEQYF
TGTGCCAGCACGCTTAGGGCAGGGGGCATTTACGAGCAGTACTTC
>12|TRBV20-1|many|.|TRBJ2-7
CSARVGAPEQYF
TGCAGTGCTAGAGTTGGTGCGCCGGAGCAGTACTTC
>13|TRBV7-2|.|.|TRBJ2-5
CASSRNRDQTQYF
TGTGCCAGCAGCCGCAACAGGGATCAGACCCAGTACTTC
>16|TRBV24-1|.|TRBD2|TRBJ2-7
CATSDLGTSGAYEQYF
TGTGCCACCAGTGATTTGGGGACTAGCGGGGCCTACGAGCAGTACTTC
>17|TRBV20-1|once|TRBD2|TRBJ2-1
CSARSLAGASSYNEQFF
TGCAGTGCTAGGTCCCTAGCGGGGGCCAGCTCCTACAATGAGCAGTTCTTC
>17|TRBV29-1|few|.|TRBJ2-7
CSVVGGAGKALPYEQYF
TGCAGCGTTGTGGGGGGCGCAGGGAAGGCCCTTCCCTACGAGCAGTACTTC
>17|TRBV6-1|few|TRBD1|TRBJ2-4
CASSNTQGAVAKNIQYF
TGTGCCAGCAGCAATACCCAGGGGGCGGTAGCCAAAAACATTCAGTACTTC
>14|TRBV29-1|.|TRBD2|TRBJ2-5
CSGDPGLAQETQYF
TGCAGCGGCGACCCGGGACTAGCACAAGAGACCCAGTACTTC
>15|TRBV6-6|.|TRBD2|TRBJ2-7
CASSSNSGRAPEQYF
TGTGCCAGCAGCTCTAACAGCGGGAGGGCCCCCGAGCAGTACTTC
>14|TRBV29-1|.|TRBD2|TRBJ2-5
CSGGLAGMYNEQYF
TGCAGCGGTGGACTAGCGGGAATGTACAATGAGCAGTACTTC
>11|TRBV6-2/TRBV6-3|.|TRBD1|TRBJ2-1
CASSPTGTQFF
TGTGCCAGCAGTCCGACAGGGACCCAGTTCTTC
>15|TRBV4-2|.|TRBD1|TRBJ1-5
CASSQQGAQVQPQHF
TGTGCCAGCAGCCAACAGGGGGCGCAGGTCCAGCCCCAGCATTTT
>15|TRBV20-1|.|TRBD1|TRBJ2-3
CSALDRAYPTDTQYF
TGCAGTGCTCTAGACAGGGCGTACCCCACAGATACGCAGTATTTT
>13|TRBV20-1|.|.|TRBJ2-7
CSARVHSTYEQYF
TGCAGTGCTAGAGTGCACTCCACCTACGAGCAGTACTTC
>16|TRBV4-2|few|.|TRBJ1-2
CASSQGESGVKNGYTF
TGTGCCAGCAGCCAAGGGGAGAGTGGGGTAAAAAATGGCTACACCTTC
>12|TRBV29-1|many|.|TRBJ2-3
CSVERSSDTQYF
TGCAGCGTTGAGCGGAGTTCGGATACGCAGTATTTT
>16|TRBV12-3/TRBV12-4|few|.|TRBJ2-5
CASSFRRISYQETQYF
TGTGCCAGCAGTTTTAGACGGATATCGTACCAAGAGACCCAGTACTTC
>14|TRBV7-9|.|.|TRBJ2-7
CASTPGTNDYEQYF
TGTGCCAGCACCCCCGGGACAAACGATTACGAGCAGTACTTC
>14|TRBV6-6|few|TRBD1|TRBJ2-3
CASRPTGNTDTQYF
TGTGCCAGCCGACCGACAGGGAACACAGATACGCAGTATTTT
>16|TRBV19|.|TRBD1|TRBJ2-7
CASSRGPGQAFYEQYF
TGTGCCAGTAGTAGAGGACCGGGACAGGCCTTCTACGAGCAGTACTTC
>16|TRBV7-9|many|TRBD1|TRBJ2-4
CASSSTQDRGKNIQYF
TGTGCCAGCAGCTCTACCCAGGACAGGGGCAAAAACATTCAGTACTTC
>14|TRBV6-2/TRBV6-3|once|.|TRBJ2-1
CASSWDSSYNEQFF
TGTGCCAGCAGTTGGGATAGCTCCTACAATGAGCAGTTCTTC
>16|TRBV4-2|.|TRBD2|TRBJ2-7
CASSQDLLAGGYEQYF
TGTGCCAGCAGCCAAGATTTACTAGCGGGAGGGTACGAGCAGTACTTC
>15|TRBV4-3|few|.|TRBJ2-5
CASSQGVSLRETQYF
TGCGCCAGCAGCCAGGGGGTCAGCCTCAGAGAGACCCAGTACTTC
>17|TRBV27|few|TRBD1|TRBJ2-3
CASSDWTGQTSTDTQYF
TGTGCCAGCAGTGACTGGACAGGGCAAACTAGCACAGATACGCAGTATTTT
>14|TRBV28|.|.|TRBJ1-1
CASTPDNMNTEAFF
TGTGCCAGCACCCCGGACAACATGAACACTGAAGCTTTCTTT
>12|TRBV29-1|few|.|TRBJ2-5
CSVAQGEETQYF
TGCAGCGTTGCGCAGGGCGAGGAGACCCAGTACTTC
>15|TRBV20-1|many|TRBD2|TRBJ2-3
CSAKGLAGDTDTQYF
TGCAGTGCTAAGGGACTAGCGGGAGACACAGATACGCAGTATTTT